The 23 T cell receptor beta chains given below trace back to one sample, sequenced in a study of T-cell memory formation after mild COVID-19. MiXCR, run by TCRdb on the 5' RACE reads, gives a single entry per CDR3 protein. The repertoire holds under 450,000 distinct CDR3 sequences, with roughly 14% as singletons. The specimen sequenced was PBMCs or a T cell subset sorted from them (not recorded which). Receptor source: a man between 18 and 29 years old who had mild COVID-19 (a few samples of this study predate the infection). Cell type and time point are not known.

This clonotype has a count of ten or more. This chain joins TRBV10-3 and TRBJ2-5, with D possibly TRBD2 on 6 matching bases. The ends were cut back, 5 bases at V and 4 bases at J, with 20 bases in the middle. In germline, CDR1 is ENHRY, CDR2 SYGVKD. The CDR3 consists of 16 residues. This CDR3 reads CAISSLTGLPSETQYF. In DNA, the CDR3 is TGTGCCATCAGTTCCCTCACGGGACTCCCGTCAGAGACCCAGTACTTC.

V is TRBV4-3 and J is TRBJ2-3; D not resolved. Trimming cost V 0 bases and J 2 bases, with 6 bases left between them. In germline, CDR1 is LGHNA, CDR2 YSLEER. The CDR3 covers 14 residues. Here the CDR3 reads CASSQDQITDTQYF. In nucleotides, the CDR3 is TGCGCCAGCAGCCAAGATCAAATCACAGATACGCAGTATTTT.

This clonotype has only a few counts. The chain joins TRBV5-1 to TRBJ1-2, with a weak D call TRBD1 (5 bases). The V end lost 4 bases, the J end lost 3 bases, and 16 bases lay between the germline ends. The CDR3 contains 15 residues. Germline V gene lookup returns CDR1 SGHRS and CDR2 YFSETQ. Here the CDR3 reads CASSRDHGTHYGYTF. The CDR3 DNA reads as TGCGCCAGCAGCAGAGACCACGGGACTCACTATGGCTACACCTTC. Looking up the rest from reference TRBV5-1 and TRBJ1-2 gives the full variable domain: KAGVTQTPRYLIKTRGQQVTLSCSPISGHRSVSWYQQTPGQGLQFLFEYFSETQRNKGNFPGRFSGRQFSNSRSEMNVSTLELGDSALYLCASSRDHGTHYGYTFGSGTRLTVV.

This chain joins TRBV18 and TRBJ1-5, with 8 bases lining up with TRBD1. In germline, CDR1 is KGHSH, CDR2 LQKENI. The J segment lost 3 bases and the V segment lost 3 bases, leaving 4 bases of the junction unmatched. The CDR3 length is 15 residues. CDR3 coding DNA: TGTGCCAGCTCACCCATACAGGGGGACAATCAGCCCCAGCATTTT. Translation gives CASSPIQGDNQPQHF.

The sample holds many counts of this clonotype. V usage is TRBV20-1 and J usage is TRBJ2-7; 9 nucleotides line up with TRBD1. The CDR3 is 13 residues long. Per germline, CDR1 DFQATT and CDR2 SNEGSKA (reference sequence). V lost 4 bases, J lost 7 bases, and 8 bases stayed unmatched. The CDR3 sequence is CSAKTGTGWEQYF. The CDR3 DNA is TGCAGTGCTAAAACCGGGACAGGGTGGGAGCAGTACTTC.

The chain has TRBV4-3 and TRBJ2-2, with D unresolved. From germline, CDR1 is LGHNA and CDR2 YSLEER. V was trimmed by 2 bases and J by 0 bases, leaving 7 bases between them. The CDR3 is 15 amino acids. The CDR3 region has the DNA TGCGCCAGCAGCCAACCCGCTCCGAACACCGGGGAGCTGTTTTTT. It encodes CASSQPAPNTGELFF.

J is TRBJ1-5 and V is TRBV27; no definite D call. Deletions cut 6 bases from V and 3 bases from J, with 6 bases between. The CDR3 is 12 residues long. CDR1 MNHEY and CDR2 SMNVEV come from the germline V gene (reference sequence). The CDR3 DNA sequence: TGTGCCAGCAGCAGGACCAATCAGCCCCAGCATTTT. As protein: CASSRTNQPQHF.

The chain employs TRBV27 and TRBJ1-6; 10 nucleotides match TRBD1. The CDR3 loop spans 18 amino acids. V was pared by 6 bases and J by 9 bases, with 17 bases of the junction left unmatched. From germline, CDR1 is MNHEY and CDR2 SMNVEV (reference sequence). The CDR3: CASSLEPGTGALGSPLHF. The CDR3 nucleotides are TGTGCCAGCAGCCTTGAGCCCGGGACAGGGGCCCTGGGTTCACCCCTCCACTTT.

V gene TRBV11-3 combines with J gene TRBJ2-7; 14 nucleotides line up with TRBD2. Germline loops: CDR1 SGHNT, CDR2 YENEEA. CDR3 length equals 16 residues. After removal of 7 bases from V and 0 bases from J, the junction contained 5 bases not matched to a gene. Written as DNA, the CDR3 is TGTGCCAGCACACGGACTAGCGGGGGGTGCTCCTACGAGCAGTACGTC. Residues: CASTRTSGGCSYEQYV.

This chain links TRBV15 with TRBJ1-5; D remains ambiguous. The V end was cut by 1 base, the J end by 1 base, with 5 bases between. The CDR3 length is 14 residues. CDR1 LNHNV and CDR2 YYDKDF come from the germline V gene (reference sequence). The CDR3 DNA reads as TGTGCCACCAGCAGAGTAATGAGCAATCAGCCCCAGCATTTT. Its protein product is CATSRVMSNQPQHF.

This clonotype was counted a few times. The chain couples TRBV5-1 to TRBJ2-5; D ambiguous. Germline V gives CDR1 SGHRS, CDR2 YFSETQ. This CDR3 is built from 12 residues. V shed 4 bases and J shed 4 bases, with 8 bases lying between them. The CDR3 nucleotides are TGCGCCAGCAGCGTAACGAGAGAGACCCAGTACTTC. It encodes CASSVTRETQYF.

J is TRBJ1-1 and V is TRBV5-1; D gene unclear. Trimming took off 0 bases at V and 5 bases at J, with 14 bases between the two ends. Looked up from germline, CDR1 is SGHRS and CDR2 is YFSETQ. The length of the CDR3 is 15 residues. The CDR3 DNA sequence: TGCGCCAGCAGCTTGGGGATTGCGGGGAGTACTGAAGCTTTCTTT. Translated: CASSLGIAGSTEAFF.

Only a few counts were recorded for this clonotype. The V gene is TRBV6-5, the J gene TRBJ1-1; 8 nucleotides match TRBD1. This CDR3 comprises 13 residues. Germline V gives CDR1 MNHEY, CDR2 SVGAGI. V trimming: 6 bases; J trimming: 4 bases; junction bases outside the gene matches: 4. The CDR3 loop is CASRLDRGTEAFF. The CDR3 nucleotides are TGTGCCAGCAGACTAGACAGGGGCACTGAAGCTTTCTTT.

This clonotype has only a few counts. The chain recombines TRBV11-2 with TRBJ2-1; 11 nucleotides align to TRBD2. Germline V lookup: CDR1 SGHAT, CDR2 FQNNGV. The CDR3 length is 19 residues. V shed 5 bases, J shed 8 bases, and the junction held 20 bases outside the gene matches. The CDR3, as DNA: TGTGCCAGCAGCCCGGGACACCAGACTAGCGGGGCCCTATCCGATGAGCAGTTCTTC. Translation gives CASSPGHQTSGALSDEQFF.

The sample holds a few counts of this clonotype. The chain uses TRBV4-3 and TRBJ2-5; D possibly corresponds to TRBD1 (6 bases). Germline assignment: CDR1 LGHNA and CDR2 YSLEER. The CDR3 has 14 amino acids. V was clipped by 3 bases and J by 3 bases, with 11 bases between them. CDR3 bases: TGCGCCAGCAGCCAGATGGGGGCCGAAGAGACCCAGTACTTC. Translated, it gives CASSQMGAEETQYF.

The chain links TRBV2 to TRBJ2-4, with D unresolved. The germline V gene encodes CDR1 SNHLY and CDR2 FYNNEI. The CDR3 consists of 16 residues. Trimming took off 6 bases at V and 5 bases at J, with 20 bases between the two ends. DNA of the CDR3: TGTGCCAGCAGCCCCGAGGAAGGGCTGTTTCAAAACATTCAGTACTTC. Translated: CASSPEEGLFQNIQYF.

CDR3 in amino acids: CASMTGRDPRETQYF. DNA for the CDR3: TGTGCCAGCATGACGGGGAGGGACCCCCGTGAGACCCAGTACTTC. The chain carries TRBV12-3 or TRBV12-4 and TRBJ2-5; 7 nucleotides align to TRBD2. The CDR3 is made up of 15 amino acids. The V and J ends lost 7 bases and 5 bases, in that order; junction bases with no gene match: 13.

In its sample, this clonotype was seen a few times. The CDR3 region has the DNA TGTGCCAGCAGTTTTTCGTCAATCGTCGAACCGTACAATGAGCAGTTCTTC. Translated, it gives CASSFSSIVEPYNEQFF. The V and J genes are TRBV12-3 or TRBV12-4 and TRBJ2-1; D remains ambiguous. The CDR3 has 17 residues. The ends were cut back, 3 bases at V and 4 bases at J, with 19 bases in the middle.

This clonotype was observed a handful of times. This chain connects TRBV12-3 or TRBV12-4 to TRBJ1-1; tentative D call: TRBD1 (5 bases). Trimming cost V 6 bases and J 5 bases, with 19 bases left between them. The CDR3 is made up of 15 amino acids. The DNA for the CDR3 is TGTGCCAGCAGCCTTAGCGGTTCTGGGGGGACTGAAGCTTTCTTT. It translates to CASSLSGSGGTEAFF.

The chain combines TRBV29-1 with TRBJ2-7; 7 nucleotides match TRBD1. This CDR3 has 12 amino acids. Per germline, CDR1 SQVTM and CDR2 ANQGSEA. The junction had 5 bases not matched to a gene; V was cut back by 7 bases and J by 2 bases. CDR3 amino acids: CSAGGQAYEQYF. CDR3 nucleotides: TGCAGCGCCGGTGGACAGGCCTACGAGCAGTACTTC.

This clonotype was recorded a few times. The chain combines TRBV4-3 with TRBJ1-2; 7 bases match TRBD1. The CDR3 spans 14 residues. V shed 2 bases and J 7 bases; nucleotides not matched to a gene: 7. Germline CDR1 and CDR2: LGHNA and YSLEER. CDR3 nucleotide sequence: TGCGCCAGCAGCCAACCGGCCGCAGGGGGTGGCTACACCTTC. It translates to CASSQPAAGGGYTF.

This clonotype was seen a handful of times. V and J are TRBV29-1 and TRBJ1-1; no firm D call. Germline V gene data show CDR1 as SQVTM and CDR2 as ANQGSEA. The CDR3 loop spans 10 amino acids. V was trimmed by 7 bases and J by 4 bases, leaving 7 bases between them. This CDR3 is CSADGTEAFF. CDR3 bases: TGCAGCGCAGACGGCACTGAAGCTTTCTTT.

The sample holds many counts of this clonotype. The V and J genes are TRBV24-1 and TRBJ2-2, with 10 bases aligning to TRBD2. This CDR3 comprises 16 residues. The germline CDR1 and CDR2 sequences are KGHDR and SFDVKD. V dropped 4 bases and J dropped 2; count of bases not matched to a gene: 3. CDR3 DNA sequence: TGTGCCACCAGTGAAGCTAGCGGGGGAAACACCGGGGAGCTGTTTTTT. Protein sequence: CATSEASGGNTGELFF.